Presented here are 8 T cell receptor beta chains from one specimen sequenced in a study of cytomegalovirus exposure and HLA in healthy donors. It was with 60 Vbeta and 13 Jbeta primers that the PCR ran. Sequencing used immunoSEQ multiplex PCR; TCRdb keeps in-frame clones, though not all of them. This sample has under 200,000 clones, with approximately 78% found just once. Sequencing used PBMCs. The receptors stem from a woman between 35 and 50 years old in good health and CMV-seronegative.

The table lists this clone with a count of one. The chain recombines TRBV6-5 with TRBJ2-3, with D hard to call. Trimming took 5 bases from V and 6 from J, leaving 9 bases between them. CDR3 length: 12 amino acids. Per the germline V gene, CDR1 is MNHEY and CDR2 is SVGAGI. The CDR3 reads CASSPPSDTQYF. Written as DNA, the CDR3 is TGTGCCAGCAGTCCCCCCTCGGATACGCAGTATTTT.

The rearrangement links TRBV5-4 to TRBJ2-3; D might be TRBD2 (5 bases). Germline-derived CDR1 and CDR2 are SGHNT and YYREEE (reference sequence). V was clipped by 5 bases and J by 2 bases, with 15 bases between them. The CDR3 has 15 residues. CDR3 in DNA: TGTGCCAGCAGAGTGGGCGGGTTCTTCACAGATACGCAGTATTTT. As protein: CASRVGGFFTDTQYF.

The chain carries TRBV6-1 and TRBJ1-1; D is ambiguous. There are 14 residues in the CDR3. With 6 bases removed from V and 8 bases from J, the gap between germline ends came to 19 bases. CDR1 and CDR2 from the germline V gene are MNHNS and SASEGT. CDR3 sequence: CASRGRGRLLEAFF. The CDR3 DNA reads as TGTGCCAGCAGGGGGAGAGGGAGGCTTCTCGAAGCTTTCTTT.

The chain recombines TRBV5-8 with TRBJ2-5; D is uncertain. The end of the DNA fits TRBJ2-7 better, so the J call may be wrong. This CDR3 spans 12 amino acids. Germline V gene lookup returns CDR1 SGHTS and CDR2 YDEGEE. The CDR3 loop reads CASSLGLYEQYF. Written as DNA, the CDR3 is TGTGCCAGCAGCTTGGGTCTCTACGAGCAGTACTTC.

This rearrangement joins TRBV5-1 to TRBJ2-2, with 9 bases lining up with TRBD2. The V gene end was trimmed by 4 bases and the J gene end by 6 bases; junction bases not matched to a gene: 13. Germline V gives CDR1 SGHRS, CDR2 YFSETQ. The CDR3 extends over 17 amino acids. CDR3 residues: CASSPHLAGYDAGELFF. The DNA for the CDR3 is TGCGCCAGCAGCCCCCATCTAGCGGGGTACGACGCCGGGGAGCTGTTTTTT.

The J gene is TRBJ2-6, the V gene TRBV5-1; D ambiguous. The V end lost 5 bases, the J end lost 3 bases, and 12 bases lay between the germline ends. Per the germline V gene, CDR1 is SGHRS and CDR2 is YFSETQ. The CDR3 is made up of 15 amino acids. CDR3 sequence (DNA): TGCGCCAGCAGACAGTTAGAAAGTGGGGCCAACGTCCTGACTTTC. It specifies CASRQLESGANVLTF.

V usage is TRBV28 and J usage is TRBJ1-2; 10 bases align to TRBD1. This CDR3 comprises 14 residues. J was trimmed by 8 bases and V by 3 bases; bases with no gene match: 6. Germline CDR1 MDHEN, CDR2 SYDVKM. Here the CDR3 reads CASSLTTGQGGYTF. For the CDR3, the DNA is TGTGCCAGCAGTTTGACCACGGGACAGGGGGGCTACACCTTC.

V is TRBV27 and J is TRBJ2-5; 9 nucleotides line up with TRBD2. CDR3 length: 17 residues. Trimming removed 5 bases from V and 2 bases from J; junction bases left unmatched: 12. The V gene's germline CDR1 is MNHEY and CDR2 SMNVEV (reference sequence). The CDR3 DNA follows: TGTGCCAGCAGTCTACTTTCTAGCGGGGCCCCTCAAGAGACCCAGTACTTC. Its translation is CASSLLSSGAPQETQYF.